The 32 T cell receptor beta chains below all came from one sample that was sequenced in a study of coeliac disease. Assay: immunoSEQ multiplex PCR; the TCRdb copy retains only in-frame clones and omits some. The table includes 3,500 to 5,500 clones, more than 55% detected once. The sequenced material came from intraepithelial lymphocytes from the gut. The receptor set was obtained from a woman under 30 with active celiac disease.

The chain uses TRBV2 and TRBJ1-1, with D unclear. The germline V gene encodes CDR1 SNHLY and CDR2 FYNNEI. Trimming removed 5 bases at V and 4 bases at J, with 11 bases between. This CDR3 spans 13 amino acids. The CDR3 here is CASSLEVTTEAFF. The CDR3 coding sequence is TGTGCCAGCAGTCTGGAGGTAACCACTGAAGCTTTCTTT.

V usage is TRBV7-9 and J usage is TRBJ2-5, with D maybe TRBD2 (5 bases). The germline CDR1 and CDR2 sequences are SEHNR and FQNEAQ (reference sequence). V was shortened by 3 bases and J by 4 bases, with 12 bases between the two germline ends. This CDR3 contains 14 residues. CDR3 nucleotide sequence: TGTGCCAGCAGCTTTCCACGGGAATTAGAGACCCAGTACTTC. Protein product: CASSFPRELETQYF.

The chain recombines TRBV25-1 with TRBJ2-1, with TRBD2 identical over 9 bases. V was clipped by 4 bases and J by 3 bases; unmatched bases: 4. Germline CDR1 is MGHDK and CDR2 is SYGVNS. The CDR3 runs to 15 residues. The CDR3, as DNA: TGTGCCAGCAGTGGGACTAGCGTAAACTACAATGAGCAGTTCTTC. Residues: CASSGTSVNYNEQFF.

The CDR3, as DNA: TGCGCCAGCAGCCTACTACTACCGGGGGCACTAGCGGGGGGGCCGAGCACAGATACGCAGTATTTT. The encoded protein is CASSLLLPGALAGGPSTDTQYF. The J gene is TRBJ2-3, the V gene TRBV4-1; TRBD2 aligns across 13 bases. The CDR3 totals 22 residues. The ends lost 4 bases at V and 0 bases at J; junction bases unmatched: 19. From germline, CDR1 is MGHRA and CDR2 YSYEKL.

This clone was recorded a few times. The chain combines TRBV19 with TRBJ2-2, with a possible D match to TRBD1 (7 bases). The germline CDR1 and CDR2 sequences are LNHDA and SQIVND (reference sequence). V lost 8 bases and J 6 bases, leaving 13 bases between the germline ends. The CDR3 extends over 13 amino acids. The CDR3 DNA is TGTGCCAGTTCGTCAGGGGGGCCCGGGGAGCTGTTTTTT. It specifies CASSSGGPGELFF. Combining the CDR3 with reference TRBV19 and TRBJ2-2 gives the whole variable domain DGGITQSPKYLFRKEGQNVTLSCEQNLNHDAMYWYRQDPGQGLRLIYYSQIVNDFQKGDIAEGYSVSREKKESFPLTVTSAQKNPTAFYLCASSSGGPGELFFGEGSRLTVL.

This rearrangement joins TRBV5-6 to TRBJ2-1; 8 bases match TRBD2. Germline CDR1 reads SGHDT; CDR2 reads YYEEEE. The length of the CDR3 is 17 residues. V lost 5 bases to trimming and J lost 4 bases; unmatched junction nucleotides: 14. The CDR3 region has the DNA TGTGCCAGCAGATACGCCAGCGGGAGAGGGGCTTACAATGAGCAGTTCTTC. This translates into CASRYASGRGAYNEQFF.

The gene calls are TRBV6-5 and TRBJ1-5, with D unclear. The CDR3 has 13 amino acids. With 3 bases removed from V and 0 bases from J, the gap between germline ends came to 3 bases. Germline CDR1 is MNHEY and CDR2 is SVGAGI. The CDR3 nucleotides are TGTGCCAGCAGTTATAATAGCAATCAGCCCCAGCATTTT. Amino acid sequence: CASSYNSNQPQHF.

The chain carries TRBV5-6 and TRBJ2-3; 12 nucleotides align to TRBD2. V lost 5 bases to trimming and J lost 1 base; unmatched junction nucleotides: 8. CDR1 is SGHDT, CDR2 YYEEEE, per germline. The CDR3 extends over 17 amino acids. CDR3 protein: CASSFPSSGGGTDTQYF. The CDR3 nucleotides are TGTGCCAGCAGTTTCCCCTCTAGCGGGGGGGGCACAGATACGCAGTATTTT.

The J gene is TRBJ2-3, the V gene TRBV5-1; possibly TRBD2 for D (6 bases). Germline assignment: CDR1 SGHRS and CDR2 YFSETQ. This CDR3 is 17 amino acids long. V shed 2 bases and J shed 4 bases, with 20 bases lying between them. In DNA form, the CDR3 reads TGCGCCAGCAGCTTCCCTAAAGGAGCGGGCGGGTCAGATACGCAGTATTTT. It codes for CASSFPKGAGGSDTQYF.

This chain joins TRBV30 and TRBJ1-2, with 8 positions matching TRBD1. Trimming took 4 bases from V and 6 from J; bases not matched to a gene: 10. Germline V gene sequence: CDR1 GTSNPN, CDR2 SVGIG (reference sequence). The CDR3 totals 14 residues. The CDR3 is CAWTAGQGENGYTF. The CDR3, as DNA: TGTGCCTGGACCGCTGGACAGGGCGAGAATGGCTACACCTTC.

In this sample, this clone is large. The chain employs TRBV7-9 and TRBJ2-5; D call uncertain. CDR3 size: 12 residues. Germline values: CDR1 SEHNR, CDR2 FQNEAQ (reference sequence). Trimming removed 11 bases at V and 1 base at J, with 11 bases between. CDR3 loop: CAVRGLQETQYF. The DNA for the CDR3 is TGTGCCGTCCGCGGCCTCCAAGAGACCCAGTACTTC.

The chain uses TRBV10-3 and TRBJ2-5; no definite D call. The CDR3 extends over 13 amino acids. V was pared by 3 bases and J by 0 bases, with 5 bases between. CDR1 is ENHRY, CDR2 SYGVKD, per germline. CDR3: CAISETYQETQYF. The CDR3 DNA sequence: TGTGCCATCAGTGAAACTTACCAAGAGACCCAGTACTTC.

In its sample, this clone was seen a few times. The DNA for the CDR3 is TGTGCCAGCAGTTTACCAGACAGGGAAGCTGGAAACACCATATATTTT. It codes for CASSLPDREAGNTIYF. The rearrangement uses TRBV28 and TRBJ1-3, with TRBD1 matching over 7 bases. Germline V gene lookup returns CDR1 MDHEN and CDR2 SYDVKM. V lost 2 bases to trimming and J lost 2 bases; unmatched junction nucleotides: 6. This CDR3 is 16 amino acids long.

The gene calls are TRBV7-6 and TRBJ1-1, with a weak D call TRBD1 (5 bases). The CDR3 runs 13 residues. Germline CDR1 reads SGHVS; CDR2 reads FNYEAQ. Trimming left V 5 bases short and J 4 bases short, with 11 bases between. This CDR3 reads CASSPRAGTEAFF. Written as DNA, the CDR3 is TGTGCCAGCAGCCCCAGGGCCGGCACTGAAGCTTTCTTT. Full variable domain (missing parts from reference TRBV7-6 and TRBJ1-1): GAGVSQSPRYKVTKRGQDVALRCDPISGHVSLYWYRQALGQGPEFLTYFNYEAQQDKSGLPNDRFSAERPEGSISTLTIQRTEQRDSAMYRCASSPRAGTEAFFGQGTRLTVV.

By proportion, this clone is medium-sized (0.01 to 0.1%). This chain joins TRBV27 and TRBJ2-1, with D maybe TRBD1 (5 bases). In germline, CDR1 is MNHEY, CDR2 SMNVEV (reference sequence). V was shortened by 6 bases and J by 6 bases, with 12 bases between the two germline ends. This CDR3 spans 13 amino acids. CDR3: CASSPIGVNEQFF. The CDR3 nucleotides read TGTGCCAGCAGCCCGATAGGGGTCAATGAGCAGTTCTTC.

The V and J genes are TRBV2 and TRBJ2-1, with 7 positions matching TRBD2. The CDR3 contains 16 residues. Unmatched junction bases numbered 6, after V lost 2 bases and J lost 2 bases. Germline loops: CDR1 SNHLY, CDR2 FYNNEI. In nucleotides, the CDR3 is TGTGCCAGCAGTGAATGGGGCGGGAGTCCCTACAATGAGCAGTTCTTC. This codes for CASSEWGGSPYNEQFF. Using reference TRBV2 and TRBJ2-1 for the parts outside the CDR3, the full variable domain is EPEVTQTPSHQVTQMGQEVILRCVPISNHLYFYWYRQILGQKVEFLVSFYNNEISEKSEIFDDQFSVERPDGSNFTLKIRSTKLEDSAMYFCASSEWGGSPYNEQFFGPGTRLTVL.

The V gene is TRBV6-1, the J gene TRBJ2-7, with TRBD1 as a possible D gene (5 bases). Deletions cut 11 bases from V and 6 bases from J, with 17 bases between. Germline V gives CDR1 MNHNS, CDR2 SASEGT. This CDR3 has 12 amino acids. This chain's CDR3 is CAAQQAQGEQYF. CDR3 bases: TGTGCCGCCCAGCAGGCCCAGGGCGAGCAGTACTTC.

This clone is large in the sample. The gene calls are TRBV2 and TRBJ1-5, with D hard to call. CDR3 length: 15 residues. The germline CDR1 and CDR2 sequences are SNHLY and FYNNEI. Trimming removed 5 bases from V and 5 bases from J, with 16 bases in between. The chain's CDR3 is CASSRHAQRDQPQHF. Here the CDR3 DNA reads TGTGCCAGCAGTCGACATGCTCAGCGGGATCAGCCCCAGCATTTT. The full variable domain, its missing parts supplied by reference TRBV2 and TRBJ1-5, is EPEVTQTPSHQVTQMGQEVILRCVPISNHLYFYWYRQILGQKVEFLVSFYNNEISEKSEIFDDQFSVERPDGSNFTLKIRSTKLEDSAMYFCASSRHAQRDQPQHFGDGTRLSIL.

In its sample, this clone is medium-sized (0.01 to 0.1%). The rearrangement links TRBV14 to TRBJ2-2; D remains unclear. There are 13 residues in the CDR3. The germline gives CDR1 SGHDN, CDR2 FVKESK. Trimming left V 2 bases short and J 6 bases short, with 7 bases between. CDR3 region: CASSQFRSGELFF. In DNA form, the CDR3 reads TGTGCCAGCAGCCAATTCCGGTCCGGGGAGCTGTTTTTT.

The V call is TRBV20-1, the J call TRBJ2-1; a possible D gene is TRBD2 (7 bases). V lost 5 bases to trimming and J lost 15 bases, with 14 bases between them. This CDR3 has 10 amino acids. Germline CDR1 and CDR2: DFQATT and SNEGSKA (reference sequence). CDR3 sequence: CSAGGALGFF. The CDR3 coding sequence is TGCAGTGCTGGGGGGGCCCTAGGGTTCTTC.

The CDR3: CASTSGSYEQYF. The CDR3, as DNA: TGTGCCAGCACTAGCGGCTCCTACGAGCAGTACTTC. The chain couples TRBV6-5 to TRBJ2-7; 7 nucleotides line up with TRBD2. V shed 7 bases and J 0 bases; nucleotides not matched to a gene: 0. CDR1 is MNHEY and CDR2 is SVGAGI in the germline V gene. The CDR3 sequence is 12 residues long.

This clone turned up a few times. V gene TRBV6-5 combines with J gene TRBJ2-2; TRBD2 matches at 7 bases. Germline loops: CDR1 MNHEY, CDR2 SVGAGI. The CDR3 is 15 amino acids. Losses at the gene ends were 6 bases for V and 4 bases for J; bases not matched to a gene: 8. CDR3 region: CASRWGLTGTGELFF. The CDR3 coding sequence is TGTGCCAGCAGGTGGGGACTAACGGGCACCGGGGAGCTGTTTTTT.

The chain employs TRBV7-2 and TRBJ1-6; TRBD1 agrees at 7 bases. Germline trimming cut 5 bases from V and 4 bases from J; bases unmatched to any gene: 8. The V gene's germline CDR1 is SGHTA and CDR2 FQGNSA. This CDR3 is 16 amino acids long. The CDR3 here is CASSRQGSAYNSPLHF. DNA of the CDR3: TGTGCCAGCAGCCGACAGGGATCAGCTTATAATTCACCCCTCCACTTT.

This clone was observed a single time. CDR3 sequence (DNA): TGTGCCAGCAGCTTATCTTATCAGGGCCGCCTAGCCAAAAACATTCAGTACTTC. Its protein is CASSLSYQGRLAKNIQYF. V usage is TRBV7-9 and J usage is TRBJ2-4, with D perhaps matching TRBD1 (5 bases). Trimming removed 2 bases at V and 0 bases at J, with 17 bases between. This CDR3 comprises 18 residues. Germline V CDR1 and CDR2: SEHNR, FQNEAQ (reference sequence).

The CDR3: CASRGPNYGYTF. The CDR3 DNA reads as TGTGCCTCCCGGGGTCCTAACTATGGCTACACCTTC. The rearrangement joins TRBV19 to TRBJ1-2, with D unresolved. CDR1 is LNHDA and CDR2 is SQIVND in the germline V gene (reference sequence). The CDR3 has 12 amino acids. The V and J ends lost 11 bases and 0 bases respectively, with 10 bases between them. The variable domain in full, with the rest retrieved from reference TRBV19 and TRBJ1-2, is DGGITQSPKYLFRKEGQNVTLSCEQNLNHDAMYWYRQDPGQGLRLIYYSQIVNDFQKGDIAEGYSVSREKKESFPLTVTSAQKNPTAFYLCASRGPNYGYTFGSGTRLTVV.

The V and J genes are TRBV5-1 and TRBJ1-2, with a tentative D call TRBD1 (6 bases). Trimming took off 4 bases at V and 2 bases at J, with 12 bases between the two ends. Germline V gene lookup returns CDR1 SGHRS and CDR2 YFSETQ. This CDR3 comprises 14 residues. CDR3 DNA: TGCGCCAGCAGCAGAACAACAGGGAACTATGGCTACACCTTC. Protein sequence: CASSRTTGNYGYTF.

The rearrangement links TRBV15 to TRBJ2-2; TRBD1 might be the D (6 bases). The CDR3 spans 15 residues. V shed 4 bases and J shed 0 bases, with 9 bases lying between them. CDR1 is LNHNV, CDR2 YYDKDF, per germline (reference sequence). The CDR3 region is CATSKDSSNTGELFF. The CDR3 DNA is TGTGCCACCAGCAAGGACAGCTCGAACACCGGGGAGCTGTTTTTT.

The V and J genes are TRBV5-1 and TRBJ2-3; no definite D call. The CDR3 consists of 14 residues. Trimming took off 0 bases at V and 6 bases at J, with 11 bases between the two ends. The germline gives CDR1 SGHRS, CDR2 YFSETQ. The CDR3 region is CASSLGAAGDTQYF. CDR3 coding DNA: TGCGCCAGCAGCTTGGGTGCCGCCGGGGATACGCAGTATTTT.

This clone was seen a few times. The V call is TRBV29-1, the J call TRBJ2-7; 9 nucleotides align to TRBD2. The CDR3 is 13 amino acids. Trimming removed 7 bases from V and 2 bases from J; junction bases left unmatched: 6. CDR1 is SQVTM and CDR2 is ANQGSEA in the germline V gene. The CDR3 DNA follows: TGCAGCGCCGATAGCGGGAGTACCTACGAGCAGTACTTC. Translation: CSADSGSTYEQYF.

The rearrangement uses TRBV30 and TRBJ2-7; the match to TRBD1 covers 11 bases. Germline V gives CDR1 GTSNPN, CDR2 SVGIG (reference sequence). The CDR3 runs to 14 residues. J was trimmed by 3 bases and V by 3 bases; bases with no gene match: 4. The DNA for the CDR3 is TGTGCCTGGAGCTCCGGGACAGGGGGCTACGAGCAGTACTTC. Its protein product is CAWSSGTGGYEQYF. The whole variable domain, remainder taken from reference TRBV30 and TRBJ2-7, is SQTIHQWPATLVQPVGSPLSLECTVEGTSNPNLYWYRQAAGRGLQLLFYSVGIGQISSEVPQNLSASRPQDRQFILSSKKLLLSDSGFYLCAWSSGTGGYEQYFGPGTRLTVT.

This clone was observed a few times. The CDR3 DNA is TGTGCCAGCAGTGAATCACCGGGACTAGCGGGGGTAGAGCAGTACTTC. It is translated as CASSESPGLAGVEQYF. The V and J genes are TRBV2 and TRBJ2-7; TRBD2 agrees at 14 bases. The CDR3 spans 16 residues. CDR1 SNHLY and CDR2 FYNNEI come from the germline V gene. The V gene end was trimmed by 2 bases and the J gene end by 7 bases; junction bases not matched to a gene: 7. The entire variable domain, with the rest obtained from reference TRBV2 and TRBJ2-7, is as follows: EPEVTQTPSHQVTQMGQEVILRCVPISNHLYFYWYRQILGQKVEFLVSFYNNEISEKSEIFDDQFSVERPDGSNFTLKIRSTKLEDSAMYFCASSESPGLAGVEQYFGPGTRLTVT.

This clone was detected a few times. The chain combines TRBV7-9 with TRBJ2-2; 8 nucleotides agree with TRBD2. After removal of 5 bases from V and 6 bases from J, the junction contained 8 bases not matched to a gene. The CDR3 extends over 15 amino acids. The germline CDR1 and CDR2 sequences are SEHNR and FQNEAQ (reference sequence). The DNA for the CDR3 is TGTGCCAGCAGCCCCCCGGGGGGGGCGGCCGGGGAGCTGTTTTTT. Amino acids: CASSPPGGAAGELFF.